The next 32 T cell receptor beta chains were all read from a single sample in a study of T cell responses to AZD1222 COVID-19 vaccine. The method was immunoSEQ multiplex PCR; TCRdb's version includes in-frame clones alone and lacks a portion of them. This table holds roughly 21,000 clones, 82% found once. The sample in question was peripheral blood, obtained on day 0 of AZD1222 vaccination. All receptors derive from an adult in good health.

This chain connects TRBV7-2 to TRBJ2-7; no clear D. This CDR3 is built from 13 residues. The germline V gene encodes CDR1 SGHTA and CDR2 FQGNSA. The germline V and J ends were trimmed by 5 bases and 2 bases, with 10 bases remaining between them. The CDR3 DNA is TGTGCCAGCAGCATAACTAAAGCCTACGAGCAGTACTTC. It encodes CASSITKAYEQYF.

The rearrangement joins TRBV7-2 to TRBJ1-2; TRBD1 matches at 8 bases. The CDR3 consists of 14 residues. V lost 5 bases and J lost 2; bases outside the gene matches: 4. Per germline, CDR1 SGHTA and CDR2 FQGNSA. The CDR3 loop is CASSLTGGNYGYTF. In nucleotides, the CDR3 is TGTGCCAGCAGCCTTACAGGGGGGAACTATGGCTACACCTTC.

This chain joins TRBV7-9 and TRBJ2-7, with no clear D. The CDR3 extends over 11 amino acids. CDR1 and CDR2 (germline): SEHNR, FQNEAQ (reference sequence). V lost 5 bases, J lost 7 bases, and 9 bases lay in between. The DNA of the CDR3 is TGTGCCAGCAGCCCGGTGGGGGAGCAGTACTTC. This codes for CASSPVGEQYF.

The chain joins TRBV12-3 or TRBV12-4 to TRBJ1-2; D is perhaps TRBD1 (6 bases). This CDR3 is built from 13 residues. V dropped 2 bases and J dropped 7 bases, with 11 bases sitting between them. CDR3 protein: CASSLWGAVGYTF. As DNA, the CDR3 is TGTGCCAGCAGTTTATGGGGGGCGGTTGGCTACACCTTC.

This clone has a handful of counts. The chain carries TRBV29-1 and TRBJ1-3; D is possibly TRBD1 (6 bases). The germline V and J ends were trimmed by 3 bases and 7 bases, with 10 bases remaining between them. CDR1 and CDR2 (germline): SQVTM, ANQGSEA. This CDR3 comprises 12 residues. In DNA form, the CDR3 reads TGCAGCGTTGACAGGGGAGGGAACACCATATATTTT. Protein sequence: CSVDRGGNTIYF.

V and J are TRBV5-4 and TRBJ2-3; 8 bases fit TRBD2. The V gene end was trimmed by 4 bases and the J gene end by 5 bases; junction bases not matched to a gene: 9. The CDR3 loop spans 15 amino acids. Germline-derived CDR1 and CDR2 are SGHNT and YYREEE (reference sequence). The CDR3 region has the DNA TGTGCCAGCAGCCCCGGACGGGGGGGAGTAGATACGCAGTATTTT. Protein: CASSPGRGGVDTQYF.

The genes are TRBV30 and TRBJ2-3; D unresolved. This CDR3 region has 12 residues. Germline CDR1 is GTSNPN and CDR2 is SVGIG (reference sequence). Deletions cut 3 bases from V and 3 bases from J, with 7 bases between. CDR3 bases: TGTGCCTGGAGACCGGAGACAGATACGCAGTATTTT. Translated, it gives CAWRPETDTQYF.

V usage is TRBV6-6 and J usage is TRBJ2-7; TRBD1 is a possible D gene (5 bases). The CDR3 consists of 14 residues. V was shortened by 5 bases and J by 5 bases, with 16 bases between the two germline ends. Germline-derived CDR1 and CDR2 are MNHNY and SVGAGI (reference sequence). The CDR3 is CASSPRTFWDEQYF. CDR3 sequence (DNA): TGTGCCAGCAGTCCCCGGACATTTTGGGACGAGCAGTACTTC.

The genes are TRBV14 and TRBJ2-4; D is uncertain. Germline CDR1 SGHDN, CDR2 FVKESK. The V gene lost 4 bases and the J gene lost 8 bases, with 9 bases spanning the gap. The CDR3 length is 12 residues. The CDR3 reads CASSPNTYIQYF. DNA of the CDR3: TGTGCCAGCAGCCCAAATACGTACATTCAGTACTTC.

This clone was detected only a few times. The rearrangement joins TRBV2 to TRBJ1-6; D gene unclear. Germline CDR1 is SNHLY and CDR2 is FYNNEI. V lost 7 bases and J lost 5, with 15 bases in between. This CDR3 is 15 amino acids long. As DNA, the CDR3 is TGTGCCAGCAAGCACCAAAAGCCAAATAATTCACCCCTCCACTTT. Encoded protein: CASKHQKPNNSPLHF.

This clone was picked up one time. The CDR3 DNA follows: TGTGCCAGCAGCTTAGCGGTTGGGCAGGGAAATCAGCCCCAGCATTTT. It specifies CASSLAVGQGNQPQHF. V is TRBV7-2 and J is TRBJ1-5, with D perhaps TRBD1 (5 bases). The V end was cut by 0 bases, the J end by 4 bases, with 13 bases between. Germline values: CDR1 SGHTA, CDR2 FQGNSA. CDR3 length: 16 residues.

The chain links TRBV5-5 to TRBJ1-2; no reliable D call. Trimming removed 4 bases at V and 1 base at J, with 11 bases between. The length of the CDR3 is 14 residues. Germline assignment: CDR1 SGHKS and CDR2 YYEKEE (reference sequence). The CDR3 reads CASSSQTVNYGYTF. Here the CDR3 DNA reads TGTGCCAGCAGCAGTCAGACGGTTAACTATGGCTACACCTTC.

The CDR3 DNA reads as TGTGCCAGCAGTTTGACGGCATTCACCGGGGAGCTGTTTTTT. Its protein product is CASSLTAFTGELFF. V and J are TRBV27 and TRBJ2-2; D remains ambiguous. The CDR3 contains 14 residues. The V end was cut by 3 bases, the J end by 4 bases, with 9 bases between. Germline assignment: CDR1 MNHEY and CDR2 SMNVEV (reference sequence).

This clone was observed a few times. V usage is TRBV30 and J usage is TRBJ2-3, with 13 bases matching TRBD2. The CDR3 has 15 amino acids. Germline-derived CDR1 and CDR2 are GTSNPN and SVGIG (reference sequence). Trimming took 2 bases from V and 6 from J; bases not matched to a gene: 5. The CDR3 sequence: CAWSFTSGGADTQYF. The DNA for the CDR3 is TGTGCCTGGAGTTTCACTAGCGGGGGGGCTGATACGCAGTATTTT.

CDR3 sequence reads: CASSSGGGSEKLFF. The CDR3 DNA is TGTGCCAGCAGTTCCGGGGGGGGCAGCGAAAAACTGTTTTTT. The rearrangement uses TRBV28 and TRBJ1-4, with TRBD1 as a possible D gene (6 bases). The CDR3 is made up of 14 amino acids. Deletions cut 4 bases from V and 8 bases from J, with 14 bases between. Germline values: CDR1 MDHEN, CDR2 SYDVKM.

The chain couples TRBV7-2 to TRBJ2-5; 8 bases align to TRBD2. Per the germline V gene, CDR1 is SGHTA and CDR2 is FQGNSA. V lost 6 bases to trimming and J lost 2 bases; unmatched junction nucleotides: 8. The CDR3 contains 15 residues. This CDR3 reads CASSHGTSLQETQYF. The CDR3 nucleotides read TGTGCCAGCAGTCATGGGACTAGTTTACAAGAGACCCAGTACTTC. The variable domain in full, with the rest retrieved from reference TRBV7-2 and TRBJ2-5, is GAGVSQSPSNKVTEKGKDVELRCDPISGHTALYWYRQSLGQGLEFLIYFQGNSAPDKSGLPSDRFSAERTGGSVSTLTIQRTQQEDSAVYLCASSHGTSLQETQYFGPGTRLLVL.

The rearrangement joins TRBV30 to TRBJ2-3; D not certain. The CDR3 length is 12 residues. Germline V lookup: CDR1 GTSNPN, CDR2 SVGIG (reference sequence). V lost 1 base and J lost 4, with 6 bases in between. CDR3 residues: CAWSESADTQYF. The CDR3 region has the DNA TGTGCCTGGAGTGAATCCGCAGATACGCAGTATTTT.

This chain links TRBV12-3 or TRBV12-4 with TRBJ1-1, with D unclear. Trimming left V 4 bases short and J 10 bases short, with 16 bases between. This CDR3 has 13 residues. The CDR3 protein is CASSSPLRIGAFF. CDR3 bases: TGTGCCAGCAGTTCCCCCCTCAGAATCGGAGCTTTCTTT.

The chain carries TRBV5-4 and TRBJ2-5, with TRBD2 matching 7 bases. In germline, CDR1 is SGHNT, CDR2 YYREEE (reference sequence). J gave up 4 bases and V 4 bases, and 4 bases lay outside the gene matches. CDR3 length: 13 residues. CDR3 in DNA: TGTGCCAGCAGCGGGGGACTACTAGAGACCCAGTACTTC. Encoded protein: CASSGGLLETQYF.

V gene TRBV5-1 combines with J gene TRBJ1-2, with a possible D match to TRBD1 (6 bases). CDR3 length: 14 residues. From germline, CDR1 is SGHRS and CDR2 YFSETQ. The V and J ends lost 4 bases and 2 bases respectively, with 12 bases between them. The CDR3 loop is CASSGGQINYGYTF. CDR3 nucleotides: TGCGCCAGCAGCGGGGGGCAAATCAACTATGGCTACACCTTC.

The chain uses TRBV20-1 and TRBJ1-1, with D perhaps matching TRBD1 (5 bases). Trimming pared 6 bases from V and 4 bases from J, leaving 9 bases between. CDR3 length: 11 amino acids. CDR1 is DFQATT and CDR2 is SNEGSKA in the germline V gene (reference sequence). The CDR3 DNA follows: TGCAGTGCCCTCCAGGGCACTGAAGCTTTCTTT. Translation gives CSALQGTEAFF.

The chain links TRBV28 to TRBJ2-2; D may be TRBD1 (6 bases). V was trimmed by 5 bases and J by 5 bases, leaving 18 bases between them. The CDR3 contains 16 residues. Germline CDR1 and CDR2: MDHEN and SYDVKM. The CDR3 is CASSTSGTSVTGELFF. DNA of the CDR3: TGTGCCAGCAGTACTTCCGGGACATCCGTTACCGGGGAGCTGTTTTTT.

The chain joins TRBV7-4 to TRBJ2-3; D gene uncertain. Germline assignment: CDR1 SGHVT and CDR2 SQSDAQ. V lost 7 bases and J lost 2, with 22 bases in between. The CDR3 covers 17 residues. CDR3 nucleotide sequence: TGTGCCAGCACCACCACTTCTCGGGTGCCCTTCACAGATACGCAGTATTTT. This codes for CASTTTSRVPFTDTQYF.

The CDR3 reads CASSVAFLTEQFF. In nucleotides, the CDR3 is TGTGCCAGCAGCGTAGCCTTTCTGACTGAGCAGTTCTTC. The genes are TRBV9 and TRBJ2-1; D unresolved. Germline lookup yields CDR1 SGDLS and CDR2 YYNGEE. The CDR3 covers 13 residues. Trimming left V 0 bases short and J 9 bases short, with 10 bases between.

This CDR3 reads CASSGWGLLTDTQYF. The CDR3 bases are TGTGCCAGCAGTGGGTGGGGACTCCTCACAGATACGCAGTATTTT. This chain links TRBV6-2 or TRBV6-3 with TRBJ2-3; TRBD2 might be the D (6 bases). The CDR3 loop spans 15 amino acids. V was pared by 5 bases and J by 2 bases, with 14 bases between. Germline-derived CDR1 and CDR2 are MNHEY and SVGEGT.

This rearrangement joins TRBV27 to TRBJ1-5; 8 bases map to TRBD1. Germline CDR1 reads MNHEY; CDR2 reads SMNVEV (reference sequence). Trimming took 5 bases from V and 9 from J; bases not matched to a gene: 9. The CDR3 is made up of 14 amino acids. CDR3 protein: CASSAQGARWPQHF. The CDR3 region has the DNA TGTGCCAGCAGTGCCCAGGGGGCTAGGTGGCCCCAGCATTTT.

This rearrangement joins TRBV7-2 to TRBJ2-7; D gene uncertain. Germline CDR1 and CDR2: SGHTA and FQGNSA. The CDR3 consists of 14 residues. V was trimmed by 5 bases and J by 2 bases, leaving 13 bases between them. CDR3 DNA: TGTGCCAGCAGCGAGCATGGATCTCCCTACGAGCAGTACTTC. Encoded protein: CASSEHGSPYEQYF.

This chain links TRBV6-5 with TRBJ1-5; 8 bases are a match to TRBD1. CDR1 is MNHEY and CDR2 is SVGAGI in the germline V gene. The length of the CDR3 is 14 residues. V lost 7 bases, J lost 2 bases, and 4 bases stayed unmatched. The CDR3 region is CASTEDRGNQPQHF. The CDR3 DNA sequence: TGTGCCAGCACCGAGGACAGGGGCAATCAGCCCCAGCATTTT.

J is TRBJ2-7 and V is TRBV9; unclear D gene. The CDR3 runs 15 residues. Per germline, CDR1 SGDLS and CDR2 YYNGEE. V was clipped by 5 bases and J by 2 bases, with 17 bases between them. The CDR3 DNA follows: TGTGCCAGCAGACCCTGGACGGGTAGAACCTACGAGCAGTACTTC. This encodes CASRPWTGRTYEQYF. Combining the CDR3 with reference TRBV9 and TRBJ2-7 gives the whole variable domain DSGVTQTPKHLITATGQRVTLRCSPRSGDLSVYWYQQSLDQGLQFLIQYYNGEERAKGNILERFSAQQFPDLHSELNLSSLELGDSALYFCASRPWTGRTYEQYFGPGTRLTVT.

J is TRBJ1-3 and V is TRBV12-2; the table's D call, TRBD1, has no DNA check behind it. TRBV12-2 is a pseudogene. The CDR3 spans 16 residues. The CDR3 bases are TGTGCAAGTCGCTTGCACGGACAGGGAAATGGAAACACCATATATTTT. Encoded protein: CASRLHGQGNGNTIYF.

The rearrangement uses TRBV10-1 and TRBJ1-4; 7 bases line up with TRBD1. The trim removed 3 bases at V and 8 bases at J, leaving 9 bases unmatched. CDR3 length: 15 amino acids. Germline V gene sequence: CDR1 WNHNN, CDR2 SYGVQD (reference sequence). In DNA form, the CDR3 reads TGCGCCAGCAGTGAAGTTAGGGGGCGCGGGGAAAAACTGTTTTTT. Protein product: CASSEVRGRGEKLFF.

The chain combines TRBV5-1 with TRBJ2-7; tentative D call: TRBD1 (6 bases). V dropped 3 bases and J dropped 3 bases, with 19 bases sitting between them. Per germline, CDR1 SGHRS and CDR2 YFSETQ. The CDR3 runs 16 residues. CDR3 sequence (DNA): TGCGCCAGCAGCTGGGAAGCGGCCGGGACAAACTACGAGCAGTACTTC. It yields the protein CASSWEAAGTNYEQYF.